These T cell receptor beta chains were read from a single sample in a study of cytomegalovirus exposure and HLA in healthy donors. Some clones are missing from TCRdb's copy, which holds only in-frame ones; the method was immunoSEQ multiplex PCR. The sample holds approximately 240,000 clones; roughly 82% are singletons and the top ten take around 5.4%. The sample comprised PBMCs. The origin of the receptors is a woman aged 35 to 49 in good health and CMV-seropositive. Each CDR3 is given with its conserved first and last residue. A D gene is named only where the DNA matches it firmly. Some rows have no size entry. The others give once, few or many, or a class for an expanded clone.

D gene: .; J gene: TRBJ2-7; clone size: .; V gene: TRBV25-1; CDR3 protein: CASSELRESRTPYEQYF; CDR3 DNA: TGTGCCAGCAGTGAATTGAGGGAGAGTAGAACCCCTTACGAGCAGTACTTC
D gene: TRBD1; J gene: TRBJ1-2; clone size: .; V gene: TRBV9; CDR3 protein: CASSEEGGRGPESPPGGYTF; CDR3 DNA: TGTGCCAGCAGCGAGGAGGGAGGCAGGGGGCCCGAAAGCCCCCCGGGAGGCTACACCTTC
D gene: .; J gene: TRBJ2-3; clone size: .; V gene: TRBV29-1; CDR3 protein: CSVAKGGTDTQYF; CDR3 DNA: TGCAGCGTTGCGAAGGGGGGCACAGATACGCAGTATTTT
D gene: TRBD1; J gene: TRBJ1-4; clone size: .; V gene: TRBV4-3; CDR3 protein: CASSQHRDREEKLFF; CDR3 DNA: TGCGCCAGCAGCCAACACCGGGACAGGGAAGAAAAACTGTTTTTT
D gene: TRBD1; J gene: TRBJ2-7; clone size: .; V gene: TRBV27; CDR3 protein: CASRRGQGVGYEQYF; CDR3 DNA: TGTGCCAGCAGGCGTGGGCAGGGGGTCGGGTACGAGCAGTACTTC
D gene: .; J gene: TRBJ1-6; clone size: .; V gene: TRBV19; CDR3 protein: CASSLGQSTPLHF; CDR3 DNA: TGTGCCAGTAGTTTAGGACAGAGCACACCCCTCCACTTT
D gene: .; J gene: TRBJ2-2; clone size: .; V gene: TRBV18; CDR3 protein: CASSRRGQPNTGELFF; CDR3 DNA: TGTGCCAGCTCACGGAGGGGACAGCCAAATACCGGGGAGCTGTTTTTT
D gene: .; J gene: TRBJ2-2; clone size: once; V gene: TRBV5-1; CDR3 protein: CASRVGLTNTGELFF; CDR3 DNA: TGCGCCAGCAGGGTAGGACTAACGAACACCGGGGAGCTGTTTTTT
D gene: .; J gene: TRBJ1-2; clone size: .; V gene: TRBV4-3; CDR3 protein: CASSQNSEGRSGYTF; CDR3 DNA: TGCGCCAGCAGCCAAAACTCGGAGGGGCGCAGTGGCTACACCTTC
D gene: .; J gene: TRBJ2-5; clone size: .; V gene: TRBV19; CDR3 protein: CASSIGAFETQYF; CDR3 DNA: TGTGCCAGTAGTATAGGGGCTTTCGAGACCCAGTACTTC
D gene: TRBD1; J gene: TRBJ2-5; clone size: .; V gene: TRBV25-1; CDR3 protein: CASTEDRVQETQYF; CDR3 DNA: TGTGCCAGCACCGAAGACAGGGTACAGGAGACCCAGTACTTC
D gene: .; J gene: TRBJ1-4; clone size: .; V gene: TRBV15; CDR3 protein: CATSRDLGENEKLFF; CDR3 DNA: TGTGCCACCAGCAGAGACCTGGGCGAGAATGAAAAACTGTTTTTT
D gene: TRBD1; J gene: TRBJ1-1; clone size: .; V gene: TRBV6-6; CDR3 protein: CASSLRQGNTEAFF; CDR3 DNA: TGTGCCAGCAGTCTACGACAGGGGAACACTGAAGCTTTCTTT
D gene: .; J gene: TRBJ2-7; clone size: .; V gene: TRBV15; CDR3 protein: CATSRSSMAIAPYEQYF; CDR3 DNA: TGTGCCACCAGCAGATCATCCATGGCCATAGCCCCCTACGAGCAGTACTTC
D gene: .; J gene: TRBJ1-2; clone size: .; V gene: TRBV6-1; CDR3 protein: CASTLENDRTYGYTF; CDR3 DNA: TGTGCCAGCACCCTCGAGAATGACAGGACTTATGGCTACACCTTC
D gene: .; J gene: TRBJ1-1; clone size: .; V gene: TRBV7-9; CDR3 protein: CASSPVGGEAFF; CDR3 DNA: TGTGCCAGCAGCCCAGTGGGGGGTGAAGCTTTCTTT
D gene: TRBD1; J gene: TRBJ1-3; clone size: once; V gene: TRBV11-2; CDR3 protein: CASSSLKGQVTGNTIYF; CDR3 DNA: TGTGCCAGCAGCTCCCTAAAGGGACAGGTCACCGGAAACACCATATATTTT
D gene: .; J gene: TRBJ1-2; clone size: .; V gene: TRBV6-6; CDR3 protein: CASSYGQNYGYTF; CDR3 DNA: TGTGCCAGCAGTTATGGACAGAACTATGGCTACACCTTC
D gene: .; J gene: TRBJ2-3; clone size: .; V gene: TRBV5-1; CDR3 protein: CASSFQGHPTDTQYF; CDR3 DNA: TGCGCCAGCAGCTTCCAGGGACACCCCACAGATACGCAGTATTTT
D gene: TRBD2; J gene: TRBJ2-5; clone size: .; V gene: TRBV5-6; CDR3 protein: CASSLRLAPLETQYF; CDR3 DNA: TGTGCCAGCAGCTTACGACTAGCGCCGTTGGAGACCCAGTACTTC
D gene: .; J gene: TRBJ1-2; clone size: .; V gene: TRBV7-9; CDR3 protein: CASSPVPEGTYGYTF; CDR3 DNA: TGTGCCAGCAGCCCAGTCCCAGAGGGTACCTATGGCTACACCTTC
D gene: TRBD1; J gene: TRBJ1-1; clone size: few; V gene: TRBV10-1; CDR3 protein: CARTGRAFF; CDR3 DNA: TGCGCCAGGACAGGGCGTGCTTTCTTT
D gene: .; J gene: TRBJ2-2; clone size: few; V gene: TRBV7-2; CDR3 protein: CASSYTPNTGELFF; CDR3 DNA: TGTGCCAGCAGCTACACCCCTAACACCGGGGAGCTGTTTTTT
D gene: TRBD2; J gene: TRBJ2-1; clone size: once; V gene: TRBV30; CDR3 protein: CAWSALAGLPNEQFF; CDR3 DNA: TGTGCCTGGAGTGCGTTAGCGGGATTACCCAATGAGCAGTTCTTC
D gene: .; J gene: TRBJ2-7; clone size: .; V gene: TRBV6-1; CDR3 protein: CASSQQDGYEQYF; CDR3 DNA: TGTGCCAGCAGTCAACAGGACGGATACGAGCAGTACTTC
D gene: .; J gene: TRBJ1-5; clone size: few; V gene: TRBV30; CDR3 protein: CAWSVSGGGKPQHF; CDR3 DNA: TGTGCCTGGAGTGTTTCGGGGGGAGGTAAGCCCCAGCATTTT
D gene: .; J gene: TRBJ1-3; clone size: .; V gene: TRBV19; CDR3 protein: CATNLGGAGNTIYF; CDR3 DNA: TGTGCCACCAACCTGGGGGGAGCCGGAAACACCATATATTTT
D gene: TRBD2; J gene: TRBJ2-7; clone size: .; V gene: TRBV7-2; CDR3 protein: CASSLIRLAESYEQYF; CDR3 DNA: TGTGCCAGCAGCTTGATACGACTAGCGGAGTCCTACGAGCAGTACTTC
D gene: .; J gene: TRBJ2-3; clone size: .; V gene: TRBV4-2; CDR3 protein: CASSQGHRYTDTQYF; CDR3 DNA: TGTGCCAGCAGCCAAGGACACCGTTACACAGATACGCAGTATTTT
D gene: TRBD2; J gene: TRBJ2-1; clone size: once; V gene: TRBV29-1; CDR3 protein: CSGGTSGMGEQFF; CDR3 DNA: TGCAGCGGGGGGACTAGCGGGATGGGGGAGCAGTTCTTC
D gene: TRBD2; J gene: TRBJ2-1; clone size: .; V gene: TRBV6-4; CDR3 protein: CASSVQAGGSNEQFF; CDR3 DNA: TGTGCCAGCAGTGTACAAGCGGGAGGTAGTAATGAGCAGTTCTTC
D gene: TRBD1; J gene: TRBJ2-7; clone size: .; V gene: TRBV11-2; CDR3 protein: CASSLGTGTYEQYF; CDR3 DNA: TGTGCCAGCAGCTTAGGGACAGGGACCTACGAGCAGTACTTC
D gene: .; J gene: TRBJ2-7; clone size: once; V gene: TRBV11-2; CDR3 protein: CASSRTVAYEQYF; CDR3 DNA: TGTGCCAGCAGCCGCACAGTAGCCTACGAGCAGTACTTC
D gene: .; J gene: TRBJ1-1; clone size: .; V gene: TRBV19; CDR3 protein: CASSTTDRSRSAFF; CDR3 DNA: TGTGCCAGTAGTACTACCGACAGGTCTCGCTCGGCTTTCTTT
D gene: .; J gene: TRBJ2-5; clone size: .; V gene: TRBV7-2; CDR3 protein: CASSFASVQYF; CDR3 DNA: TGTGCCAGCAGCTTTGCCTCGGTGCAGTACTTC
D gene: .; J gene: TRBJ2-2; clone size: .; V gene: TRBV5-1; CDR3 protein: CASSPDRKIGGELFF; CDR3 DNA: TGCGCCAGCAGCCCGGACAGAAAGATAGGCGGGGAGCTGTTTTTT
D gene: .; J gene: TRBJ2-7; clone size: .; V gene: TRBV10-3; CDR3 protein: CATTASYEQYF; CDR3 DNA: TGTGCCACGACAGCCTCCTACGAGCAGTACTTC
D gene: TRBD1; J gene: TRBJ2-5; clone size: .; V gene: TRBV5-1; CDR3 protein: CASSRQGDQETQYF; CDR3 DNA: TGCGCCAGCAGCAGACAGGGGGACCAAGAGACCCAGTACTTC
D gene: TRBD2; J gene: TRBJ2-5; clone size: .; V gene: TRBV5-1; CDR3 protein: CASSFSSGRAGETQYF; CDR3 DNA: TGCGCCAGCAGCTTTTCTAGCGGGAGGGCCGGGGAGACCCAGTACTTC
D gene: TRBD2; J gene: TRBJ2-2; clone size: .; V gene: TRBV10-3; CDR3 protein: CAISAAGKREGLGGELFF; CDR3 DNA: TGTGCCATCAGCGCCGCGGGGAAGCGGGAGGGCCTTGGCGGGGAGCTGTTTTTT
D gene: .; J gene: TRBJ1-5; clone size: .; V gene: TRBV5-8; CDR3 protein: CASSLEGNREGQPQHF; CDR3 DNA: TGTGCCAGCAGCTTGGAGGGGAACAGGGAAGGTCAGCCCCAGCATTTT
D gene: TRBD1; J gene: TRBJ1-5; clone size: .; V gene: TRBV7-8; CDR3 protein: CASSLDRGLSNQPQHF; CDR3 DNA: TGTGCCAGCAGCCTGGACAGGGGGTTGAGCAATCAGCCCCAGCATTTT
D gene: TRBD1; J gene: TRBJ1-2; clone size: .; V gene: TRBV5-1; CDR3 protein: CASSLETGGNYGYTF; CDR3 DNA: TGCGCCAGCAGCTTGGAAACAGGGGGGAACTATGGCTACACCTTC
D gene: .; J gene: TRBJ2-1; clone size: once; V gene: TRBV6-6; CDR3 protein: CASSYYSSYNEQFF; CDR3 DNA: TGTGCCAGCAGTTATTATAGCTCCTACAATGAGCAGTTCTTC
D gene: .; J gene: TRBJ1-2; clone size: .; V gene: TRBV7-2; CDR3 protein: CASSLNRAGYTF; CDR3 DNA: TGTGCCAGCAGCTTAAACAGGGCTGGCTACACCTTC
D gene: TRBD1; J gene: TRBJ2-1; clone size: .; V gene: TRBV2; CDR3 protein: CAKSPGQSSYNEQFF; CDR3 DNA: TGTGCCAAATCGCCGGGACAGAGCTCCTACAATGAGCAGTTCTTC
D gene: .; J gene: TRBJ2-7; clone size: once; V gene: TRBV13; CDR3 protein: CASSPGDSYEQYF; CDR3 DNA: TGTGCCAGCAGCCCCGGGGATTCCTACGAGCAGTACTTC
D gene: TRBD1; J gene: TRBJ2-4; clone size: .; V gene: TRBV30; CDR3 protein: CAWSTQGAGIQYF; CDR3 DNA: TGTGCCTGGAGTACCCAGGGGGCAGGCATTCAGTACTTC
D gene: .; J gene: TRBJ2-5; clone size: .; V gene: TRBV11-2; CDR3 protein: CASSPAGAGETQYF; CDR3 DNA: TGTGCCAGCAGCCCCGCGGGGGCTGGGGAGACCCAGTACTTC
D gene: .; J gene: TRBJ1-2; clone size: few; V gene: TRBV28; CDR3 protein: CASSWEGMGYTF; CDR3 DNA: TGTGCCAGCAGTTGGGAGGGGATGGGCTACACCTTC
D gene: TRBD1; J gene: TRBJ2-7; clone size: .; V gene: TRBV7-8; CDR3 protein: CASSLAGTGDYEQYF; CDR3 DNA: TGTGCCAGCAGCTTAGCCGGGACAGGGGACTACGAGCAGTACTTC
D gene: TRBD2; J gene: TRBJ2-1; clone size: .; V gene: TRBV4-1; CDR3 protein: CASSVSAGGPYNEQFF; CDR3 DNA: TGCGCCAGCAGCGTCAGCGCGGGAGGACCCTACAATGAGCAGTTCTTC
D gene: .; J gene: TRBJ2-1; clone size: .; V gene: TRBV19; CDR3 protein: CASSIQGHEQFF; CDR3 DNA: TGTGCCAGTAGTATACAGGGCCATGAGCAGTTCTTC
D gene: .; J gene: TRBJ1-6; clone size: .; V gene: TRBV6-5; CDR3 protein: CASSLQGNNSPLHF; CDR3 DNA: TGTGCCAGCAGTCTACAGGGAAATAATTCACCCCTCCACTTT